The 11 T cell receptor beta chains presented below share a single source sample, sequenced in a study of T cells in Graves' hyperthyroidism and ophthalmopathy. Amplification yielded TCR beta CDR3 regions, with RNA transcripts as the source. First-round RT-PCR targeting the TCR CDR3 was performed with the HTBI primer set. MiXCR, applied by TCRdb to the multiplex PCR reads, yields one record per CDR3 protein. In the table there are over 650,000 distinct CDR3 sequences, 45% of which are singletons. The sequencing sample was made of peripheral blood or thyroid tissue (not recorded which). These TCRs come from an adult man with Graves' disease, either hyperthyroidism or ophthalmopathy (not recorded which).

The V and J genes are TRBV2 and TRBJ2-7, with D possibly TRBD1 on 6 matching bases. The V gene lost 8 bases and the J gene lost 0 bases, with 8 bases spanning the gap. Germline V gene sequence: CDR1 SNHLY, CDR2 FYNNEI. The CDR3 covers 12 residues. The CDR3 DNA reads as TGTGCCAGCGGGACAAACTCCTACGAGCAGTACTTC. Its translation is CASGTNSYEQYF.

The chain combines TRBV9 with TRBJ2-5; perhaps TRBD1 as D (6 bases). V lost 4 bases to trimming and J lost 4 bases, with 17 bases between them. The CDR3 runs to 15 residues. Germline CDR1 and CDR2: SGDLS and YYNGEE. The CDR3 reads CASSLPQGIGETQYF. The CDR3 DNA is TGTGCCAGCAGCTTACCACAGGGTATCGGAGAGACCCAGTACTTC.

The chain uses TRBV20-1 and TRBJ2-7; 10 positions match TRBD2. This CDR3 is 14 amino acids long. Germline V gene data show CDR1 as DFQATT and CDR2 as SNEGSKA (reference sequence). V lost 3 bases and J lost 4; bases outside the gene matches: 6. The CDR3 region is CSASERGGVYEQYF. CDR3 sequence (DNA): TGCAGTGCTAGTGAGCGGGGGGGCGTATACGAGCAGTACTTC.

At least ten counts were recorded for this clonotype. CDR3 region: CASNRERNYGYTF. In DNA, the CDR3 is TGTGCCAGCAATAGGGAGCGGAACTATGGCTACACCTTC. The chain employs TRBV2 and TRBJ1-2; D is uncertain. The V gene lost 7 bases and the J gene lost 2 bases, with 11 bases spanning the gap. Looked up from germline, CDR1 is SNHLY and CDR2 is FYNNEI. The CDR3 sequence is 13 residues long.

The chain employs TRBV12-3 or TRBV12-4 and TRBJ2-7; TRBD2 matches at 11 bases. The length of the CDR3 is 15 residues. J lost 3 bases, V lost 4 bases, and 5 bases had no gene match. CDR3 DNA sequence: TGTGCCAGCAGTTACGGGGGGACTAGCGGCTACGAGCAGTACTTC. Translation gives CASSYGGTSGYEQYF.

The rearrangement uses TRBV29-1 and TRBJ1-3; D possibly corresponds to TRBD1 (6 bases). Germline-derived CDR1 and CDR2 are SQVTM and ANQGSEA. The CDR3 is made up of 15 amino acids. Deletions cut 6 bases from V and 2 bases from J, with 17 bases between. CDR3 residues: CSVRQERGAGNTIYF. As DNA, the CDR3 is TGCAGCGTACGACAGGAACGAGGGGCTGGAAACACCATATATTTT. Using reference TRBV29-1 and TRBJ1-3 for the parts outside the CDR3, the full variable domain is SAVISQKPSRDICQRGTSLTIQCQVDSQVTMMFWYRQQPGQSLTLIATANQGSEATYESGFVIDKFPISRPNLTFSTLTVSNMSPEDSSIYLCSVRQERGAGNTIYFGEGSWLTVV.

The chain has TRBV7-2 and TRBJ1-6, with D unresolved. V was pared by 1 base and J by 7 bases, with 14 bases between. Germline CDR1 is SGHTA and CDR2 is FQGNSA. The CDR3 runs 16 residues. For the CDR3, the DNA is TGTGCCAGCAGCTTAGTTGGTTTGATGGGGAATTCACCCCTCCACTTT. As protein: CASSLVGLMGNSPLHF.

The chain carries TRBV29-1 and TRBJ2-7, with D possibly matching TRBD1 (6 bases). Germline V gives CDR1 SQVTM, CDR2 ANQGSEA. CDR3 size: 13 residues. Deletions cut 3 bases from V and 2 bases from J, with 11 bases between. The CDR3 DNA sequence: TGCAGCGTTGAGGCAGGGGACACCTACGAGCAGTACTTC. The encoded protein is CSVEAGDTYEQYF.

The chain recombines TRBV6-5 with TRBJ2-5; D is perhaps TRBD1 (6 bases). The germline gives CDR1 MNHEY, CDR2 SVGAGI. The CDR3 consists of 13 residues. V was clipped by 5 bases and J by 7 bases, with 14 bases between them. The DNA for the CDR3 is TGTGCCAGCAGTACGACAGGCTCGGGGACCCAGTACTTC. Its translation is CASSTTGSGTQYF.

A single count supports this clonotype. The CDR3 sequence: CATSRIQGAGRTEAFF. The CDR3 nucleotides are TGTGCCACCAGCAGGATCCAGGGGGCGGGAAGAACTGAAGCTTTCTTT. The V and J genes are TRBV15 and TRBJ1-1; 8 bases are a match to TRBD1. Looked up from germline, CDR1 is LNHNV and CDR2 is YYDKDF (reference sequence). The CDR3 has 16 amino acids. The V segment lost 3 bases and the J segment 5 bases; nucleotides outside the gene matches: 11.

The V gene is TRBV5-1, the J gene TRBJ1-4; no firm D call. The CDR3 spans 15 residues. Trimming cost V 0 bases and J 4 bases, with 10 bases left between them. Germline CDR1 is SGHRS and CDR2 is YFSETQ. CDR3 region: CASSLVPELNEKLFF. The CDR3 nucleotides read TGCGCCAGCAGCTTGGTACCAGAGCTTAATGAAAAACTGTTTTTT.